Presented here are 20 T cell receptor beta chains from one specimen sequenced in a study of radiation and T cells in renal cell carcinoma. Stated time point: blood 4 weeks post-SBRT, at nephrectomy. As for treatment: 15 Gy SBRT to primary tumor, nephrectomy 4 weeks later. The data were produced by immunoSEQ multiplex PCR, yet TCRdb's version contains in-frame clones alone and is incomplete. The sample records over 90,000 clones, 70% to 85% being singletons. The specimen was blood, collected from a patient whose treatment included radiotherapy and nephrectomy. The receptor source for this set is a man between 60 and 75 years old with renal cell carcinoma.

The chain carries TRBV7-3 and TRBJ2-7; 7 nucleotides match TRBD1. Germline CDR1 reads SGHTA; CDR2 reads FQGTGA. The CDR3 length is 15 residues. V lost 2 bases, J lost 3 bases, and 7 bases stayed unmatched. In DNA form, the CDR3 reads TGTGCCAGCAGCTTAGGCACAGGGGCCCACTACGAGCAGTACTTC. Protein: CASSLGTGAHYEQYF.

In this sample, this clone turned up once. V usage is TRBV19 and J usage is TRBJ2-1; maybe TRBD2 (5 bases). Trimming stripped 3 bases from V and 10 bases from J, with 19 bases between. The germline V gene encodes CDR1 LNHDA and CDR2 SQIVND (reference sequence). CDR3 size: 15 residues. The CDR3 spells CASSIRGGVSGEQFF. CDR3 DNA: TGTGCCAGTAGTATTCGGGGTGGGGTATCAGGAGAGCAGTTCTTC. Using reference TRBV19 and TRBJ2-1 for the parts outside the CDR3, the full variable domain is DGGITQSPKYLFRKEGQNVTLSCEQNLNHDAMYWYRQDPGQGLRLIYYSQIVNDFQKGDIAEGYSVSREKKESFPLTVTSAQKNPTAFYLCASSIRGGVSGEQFFGPGTRLTVL.

The V and J genes are TRBV14 and TRBJ2-7; D may be TRBD1 (5 bases). The CDR3 is 14 residues long. Germline V gives CDR1 SGHDN, CDR2 FVKESK. V was clipped by 5 bases and J by 7 bases, with 18 bases between them. As DNA, the CDR3 is TGTGCCAGCAGCGGTAGGGGTGGCCTACGGGAGCAGTACTTC. It translates to CASSGRGGLREQYF.

V and J are TRBV9 and TRBJ2-1; 11 bases line up with TRBD2. With V trimmed by 3 bases and J by 4 bases, 12 bases remained unmatched. The CDR3 spans 18 residues. Germline V gives CDR1 SGDLS, CDR2 YYNGEE. Here the CDR3 reads CASSAGAGTSGIYNEQFF. CDR3 sequence (DNA): TGTGCCAGCAGCGCTGGGGCCGGGACTAGCGGTATATACAATGAGCAGTTCTTC.

In this sample, this clone turned up once. V and J are TRBV19 and TRBJ2-5; D unresolved. CDR3 size: 15 residues. CDR1 and CDR2 from the germline V gene are LNHDA and SQIVND (reference sequence). Trimming pared 2 bases from V and 4 bases from J, leaving 14 bases between. DNA of the CDR3: TGTGCCAGTAGTATATATCCTAATGCCCGAGAGACCCAGTACTTC. This translates into CASSIYPNARETQYF.

In its sample, this clone was seen once. The CDR3 is CASSQNTGTITGELFF. The CDR3, as DNA: TGCGCCAGCAGCCAGAACACAGGGACGATCACCGGGGAGCTGTTTTTT. The chain is built from TRBV4-1 and TRBJ2-2; perhaps TRBD1 as D (6 bases). From germline, CDR1 is MGHRA and CDR2 YSYEKL. The CDR3 runs 16 residues. V lost 3 bases, J lost 4 bases, and 15 bases lay in between.

The rearrangement joins TRBV14 to TRBJ1-1; 7 nucleotides agree with TRBD1. With V trimmed by 3 bases and J by 8 bases, 6 bases remained unmatched. Germline CDR1 reads SGHDN; CDR2 reads FVKESK. The CDR3 has 13 amino acids. The CDR3: CASSHPGGAEAFF. CDR3 in DNA: TGTGCCAGCAGCCACCCAGGGGGGGCCGAAGCTTTCTTT.

J is TRBJ2-5 and V is TRBV27; weak D call: TRBD2 (6 bases). With 6 bases removed from V and 1 base from J, the gap between germline ends came to 6 bases. CDR1 is MNHEY and CDR2 is SMNVEV in the germline V gene (reference sequence). This CDR3 region has 12 residues. CDR3 protein: CASRRGQETQYF. In DNA, the CDR3 is TGTGCCAGCAGGCGGGGCCAAGAGACCCAGTACTTC.

In its sample, this clone was seen a few times. CDR3 coding DNA: TGCGCCAGCCTACCCCAGGGGGGGATGAACACTGAAGCTTTCTTT. Translated: CASLPQGGMNTEAFF. The chain recombines TRBV5-1 with TRBJ1-1, with 7 bases lining up with TRBD1. The CDR3 loop spans 15 amino acids. V dropped 7 bases and J dropped 0; count of bases not matched to a gene: 9. Germline V gene sequence: CDR1 SGHRS, CDR2 YFSETQ.

J is TRBJ2-7 and V is TRBV30; D could derive from TRBD1 or TRBD2 (5 bases each). Trimming cost V 1 base and J 4 bases, with 5 bases left between them. Per the germline V gene, CDR1 is GTSNPN and CDR2 is SVGIG (reference sequence). CDR3 length: 11 amino acids. For the CDR3, the DNA is TGTGCCTGGAGTGGGGGGTACGAGCAGTACTTC. This encodes CAWSGGYEQYF.

The CDR3 loop is CASKGQYNEQFF. CDR3 in DNA: TGTGCCAGCAAAGGACAGTACAATGAGCAGTTCTTC. The chain links TRBV2 to TRBJ2-1; tentative D call: TRBD1 (6 bases). The CDR3 is 12 amino acids. V gave up 7 bases and J gave up 4 bases, with 8 bases separating them. The germline V gene has CDR1 SNHLY and CDR2 FYNNEI.

This clone was seen a handful of times. The J gene is TRBJ2-7, the V gene TRBV29-1, with D uncertain. CDR1 SQVTM and CDR2 ANQGSEA come from the germline V gene. The V end was cut by 5 bases, the J end by 5 bases, with 13 bases between. This CDR3 is built from 12 residues. The CDR3 coding sequence is TGCAGCGTTAAGGTAGTCTCGGACGAGCAGTACTTC. It translates to CSVKVVSDEQYF.

This chain links TRBV6-7 with TRBJ2-1; 12 positions agree with TRBD2. TRBV6-7 is reported as an ORF; its role is uncertain. This CDR3 comprises 18 residues. The V and J ends lost 2 bases and 0 bases, in that order; junction bases with no gene match: 5. The CDR3 sequence is CASSYPTSGSVSYNEQFF. In nucleotides, the CDR3 is TGTGCCAGCAGTTACCCGACTAGCGGGAGTGTCTCCTACAATGAGCAGTTCTTC.

The chain recombines TRBV27 with TRBJ1-5; TRBD1 might be the D (5 bases). This CDR3 spans 16 amino acids. Germline V gene lookup returns CDR1 MNHEY and CDR2 SMNVEV (reference sequence). Trimming removed 6 bases at V and 5 bases at J, with 20 bases between. The CDR3 DNA reads as TGTGCCAGCAGATCTGGTGGAAGAGGGGCTGATCAGCCCCAGCATTTT. It yields the protein CASRSGGRGADQPQHF.

J is TRBJ2-5 and V is TRBV10-3; 9 nucleotides align to TRBD1. This CDR3 comprises 14 residues. Germline CDR1 and CDR2: ENHRY and SYGVKD. J lost 2 bases, V lost 4 bases, and 2 bases had no gene match. CDR3 sequence (DNA): TGTGCCATCAGTGGGACAGGGGCGCAAGAGACCCAGTACTTC. Amino acid sequence: CAISGTGAQETQYF.

The V and J genes are TRBV4-1 and TRBJ2-1; perhaps TRBD2 as D (5 bases). The CDR3 has 14 residues. V shed 1 base and J shed 6 bases, with 10 bases lying between them. Germline assignment: CDR1 MGHRA and CDR2 YSYEKL. The CDR3 nucleotides read TGCGCCAGCAGCCAAGGGCGAGGGATCAATGAGCAGTTCTTC. Translation: CASSQGRGINEQFF.

This clone was seen a handful of times. This rearrangement joins TRBV5-1 to TRBJ1-1; D call uncertain. Trimming shortened V by 1 base and J by 0 bases, and 7 bases separated the two germline ends. Germline V CDR1 and CDR2: SGHRS, YFSETQ. The CDR3 loop spans 14 amino acids. The CDR3 here is CASSLTFVNTEAFF. The CDR3 DNA sequence: TGCGCCAGCAGCTTGACATTCGTGAACACTGAAGCTTTCTTT.

The CDR3 loop is CASSVDREYEQYF. The DNA for the CDR3 is TGTGCCAGCAGTGTTGACAGGGAGTACGAGCAGTACTTC. The J gene is TRBJ2-7, the V gene TRBV6-4, with 7 bases fitting TRBD1. The CDR3 is 13 amino acids. Germline V gene lookup returns CDR1 MRHNA and CDR2 SNTAGT. V shed 4 bases, J shed 4 bases, and the junction held 4 bases outside the gene matches.

The chain recombines TRBV5-1 with TRBJ2-5; TRBD2 aligns across 9 bases. The CDR3 is 16 residues long. Losses at the gene ends were 4 bases for V and 5 bases for J; bases not matched to a gene: 12. Germline V gene data show CDR1 as SGHRS and CDR2 as YFSETQ. In nucleotides, the CDR3 is TGCGCCAGCAGCAGGGAACTAGCGGGTCGCTCGGAGACCCAGTACTTC. Translating gives CASSRELAGRSETQYF.

J is TRBJ2-7 and V is TRBV9; TRBD2 aligns across 7 bases. J gave up 4 bases and V 0 bases, and 7 bases lay outside the gene matches. Per the germline V gene, CDR1 is SGDLS and CDR2 is YYNGEE. CDR3 length: 15 amino acids. The DNA of the CDR3 is TGTGCCAGCAGCGTAGCGGGCGCAGCGGGGTACGAGCAGTACTTC. The encoded protein is CASSVAGAAGYEQYF. Full variable domain (rest looked up from reference TRBV9 and TRBJ2-7): DSGVTQTPKHLITATGQRVTLRCSPRSGDLSVYWYQQSLDQGLQFLIQYYNGEERAKGNILERFSAQQFPDLHSELNLSSLELGDSALYFCASSVAGAAGYEQYFGPGTRLTVT.